This T cell receptor (beta chain) was sequenced during a study of cytomegalovirus exposure and HLA in healthy donors. Study-level findings and limits: For most TCR sequences rarity was the rule, although some public TCRs occurred in many donors. In vitro work confirmed that a few CMV-associated chains recognize CMV antigens. Using a false discovery rate of 0.05, a later analysis showed that 16,000 or so TCR beta sequences were associated with HLA alleles. A missense variant in DCLRE1C was later tied to TCR beta V- and J-gene trimming.

Primers for the PCR totalled 60 Vbeta and 13 Jbeta. Produced via immunoSEQ multiplex PCR; TCRdb's table is partial and in-frame only. The sample shows 100,000 to 150,000 clones, under 12% of them seen only once. This clone was detected only a few times. Antigen specificity is unknown. The clonotype comes from a young woman in good health and CMV-seropositive. What was sequenced was PBMCs.

The CDR3 nucleotides read TGTGCCAGCAGCCGACTAGCGGGAGGGGGTGGAACGAACACCGGGGAGCTGTTTTTT. This translates into CASSRLAGGGGTNTGELFF. The rearrangement uses TRBV5-4 and TRBJ2-2; TRBD2 aligns across 14 bases. The CDR3 is 19 amino acids. Germline V gene sequence: CDR1 SGHNT, CDR2 YYREEE (reference sequence). V dropped 4 bases and J dropped 0; count of bases not matched to a gene: 8. The variable domain in full, completed from reference TRBV5-4 and TRBJ2-2, reads ETGVTQSPTHLIKTRGQQVTLRCSSQSGHNTVSWYQQALGQGPQFIFQYYREEENGRGNFPPRFSGLQFPNYSSELNVNALELDDSALYLCASSRLAGGGGTNTGELFFGEGSRLTVL.